This is a list of T cell receptor beta chains from one sample in a study of shared clonotypes between healthy human individuals. Produced via immunoSEQ multiplex PCR; TCRdb's table is partial and in-frame only. The table shows 2 million to 2.5 million clones, with just under 95% occurring only once. Sequencing was done on a sample of naive CD4+ T cells from PBMCs. The receptors were sampled from a man aged 18 to 35 in good health. Some clones in this sample may be carry-over from other donors' samples. The conserved cysteine and the conserved F or W are not part of the CDR3 here.

V	J	CDR3
TRBV30	TRBJ2-3	ACKAGLAVTQY
TRBV29-1	TRBJ1-2	SVEVNMGYT
TRBV6-1	TRBJ2-1	ASSFSGTYNEQF
TRBV6-5	TRBJ2-3	ASSYKDSTDTQY
TRBV7-9	TRBJ1-1	ASSHPRAEAF
TRBV5-4	TRBJ2-7	ASSFGGTSGTNEQY
TRBV10-3	TRBJ1-5	ATRSREVGNQPQH
TRBV5-1	TRBJ2-3	ASSWSGSTDTQY
TRBV19	TRBJ1-5	ASSIGGSQPQH
TRBV5-5	TRBJ1-1	ASSVGQVYRTEAF
TRBV11-2	TRBJ2-7	ASSNQGYEQY
TRBV7-2	TRBJ2-7	ASTLQGSSYEQY
TRBV7-9	TRBJ1-4	ASSLQGASANEKLF
TRBV28	TRBJ2-5	ASSLRGSRETQY
TRBV2	TRBJ1-1	ASSEDRRTEAF
TRBV6-4	TRBJ2-3	ASSDSISGGADTQY
TRBV7-2	TRBJ2-3	ASSRETGVEADTQY
TRBV11-3	TRBJ1-1	ASSPTGGDTEAF
TRBV9	TRBJ2-1	ASSVSPAGRERGEQF
TRBV19	TRBJ2-7	ASSTWDSPTYEQY
TRBV7-3	TRBJ2-2	ASSPSQGGGELF
TRBV7-9	TRBJ1-5	ASSPGQGAGQPQH
TRBV28	TRBJ2-1	ASSLSAGITNEQF
TRBV7-3	TRBJ1-1	ASSPAYRGSPNTEAF
TRBV5-1	TRBJ2-2	ASSFLSGFTGELF
TRBV2	TRBJ2-7	ASRHIGGQQTYYEQY
TRBV7-9	TRBJ1-2	ASSSTGIEGYT
TRBV5-8	TRBJ1-1	ASSLGGRVTEAF
TRBV9	TRBJ2-3	ASSAPPGRPPEGDTQY
TRBV6-1	TRBJ2-3	AWRDSSTDTQY
TRBV19	TRBJ1-5	ASSLGSYSNQPQH
TRBV18	TRBJ2-1	ASSPEGGRDEF
TRBV28	TRBJ1-2	ASRNLTGGYGYT
TRBV5-1	TRBJ2-3	ASSSSSTDTQY
TRBV25-1	TRBJ2-3	ASSALGWDPSTDTQY
TRBV5-8	TRBJ1-5	ASTPGQGTAQPQH
TRBV7-2	TRBJ2-1	ASSLVGNEQF
TRBV25-1	-	ASSGLYEQY
TRBV6-6	TRBJ2-2	ASSYGRQRNTGELF
TRBV28	TRBJ2-3	ASSLLGPGTDTQY
TRBV2	TRBJ2-5	ASSRTGMGETQY
TRBV7-6	TRBJ1-3	ASSLGSVSSGNTIY
TRBV28	-	ASSIRRRDGLYEQY
TRBV16	TRBJ1-5	ASSRTGNQPQH
TRBV5-1	TRBJ1-2	ASSSLGTGQIYGYT
TRBV6-5	TRBJ2-2	ASSGQGAATGELF
TRBV13	TRBJ1-2	ASSLKGRTYGYT
TRBV7-3	TRBJ2-3	ASGRDRWADTQY
TRBV10-3	TRBJ2-2	AISTGGELF
TRBV7-8	TRBJ2-2	ASSSRDYNRELF
TRBV28	TRBJ1-3	ASSSSWGNSGNTIY
TRBV5-1	TRBJ1-1	ASSLVGRGRAEAF
TRBV11-2	TRBJ2-1	ASSLDSPWDSYNEQF
TRBV11-3	TRBJ2-3	ASSLRQGTDTQY
TRBV27	TRBJ1-2	ASIVLSNYGYT
TRBV28	TRBJ2-3	ASSRTSGRAGRTDTQY
TRBV2	TRBJ2-1	ASKTDRDWNEQF
TRBV11-1	TRBJ2-3	ASSFQLAGATDTQY
TRBV5-1	TRBJ1-1	ASSPLGISGDTEAF
TRBV5-5	TRBJ1-1	ASTTFSGTEAF